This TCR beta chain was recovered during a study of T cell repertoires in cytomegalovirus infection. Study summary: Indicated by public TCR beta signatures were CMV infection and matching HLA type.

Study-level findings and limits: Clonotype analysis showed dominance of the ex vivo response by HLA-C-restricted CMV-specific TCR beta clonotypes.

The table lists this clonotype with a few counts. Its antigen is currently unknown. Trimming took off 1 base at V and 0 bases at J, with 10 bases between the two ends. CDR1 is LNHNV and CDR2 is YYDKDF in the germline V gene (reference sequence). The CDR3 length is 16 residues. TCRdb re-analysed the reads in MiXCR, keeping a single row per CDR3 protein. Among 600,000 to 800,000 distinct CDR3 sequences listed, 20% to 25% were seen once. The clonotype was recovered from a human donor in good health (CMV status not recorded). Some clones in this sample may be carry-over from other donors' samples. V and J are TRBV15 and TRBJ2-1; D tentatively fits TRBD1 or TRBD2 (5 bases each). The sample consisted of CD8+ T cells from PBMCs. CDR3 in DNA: TGTGCCACCAGCAGAGTTGGGGGTCTCTCCTACAATGAGCAGTTCTTC. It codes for CATSRVGGLSYNEQFF.